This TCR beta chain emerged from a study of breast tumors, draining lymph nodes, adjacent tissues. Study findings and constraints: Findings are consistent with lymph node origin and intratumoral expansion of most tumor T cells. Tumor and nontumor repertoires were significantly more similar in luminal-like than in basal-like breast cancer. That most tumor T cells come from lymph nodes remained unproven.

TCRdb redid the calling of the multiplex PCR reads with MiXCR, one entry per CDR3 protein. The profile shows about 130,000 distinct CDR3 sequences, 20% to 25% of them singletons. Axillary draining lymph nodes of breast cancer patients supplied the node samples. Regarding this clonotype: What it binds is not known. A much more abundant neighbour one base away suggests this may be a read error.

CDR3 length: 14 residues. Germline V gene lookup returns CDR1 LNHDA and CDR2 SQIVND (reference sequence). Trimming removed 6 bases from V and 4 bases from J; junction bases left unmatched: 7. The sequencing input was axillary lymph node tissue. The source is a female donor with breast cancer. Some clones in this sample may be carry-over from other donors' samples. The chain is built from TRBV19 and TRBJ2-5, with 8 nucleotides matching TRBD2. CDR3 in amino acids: CASSHGSGRETQYF. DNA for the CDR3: TGTGCCAGTAGCCACGGCAGCGGGAGAGAGACCCAGTACTTC.